This T cell receptor beta chain was observed in a study of T cell clones after liver transplantation. Study-wide background: A pre-transplant mixed lymphocyte reaction with TCRbeta sequencing defined graft-donor-reactive clones followed in post-transplant blood.

Generated by immunoSEQ multiplex PCR, the TCRdb table keeps only in-frame clones and is missing some. The sample has more than 95,000 clones, roughly four fifths seen once. Germline V gene data show CDR1 as MNHEY and CDR2 as SMNVEV (reference sequence). The CDR3 consists of 15 residues. J gave up 2 bases and V 6 bases, and 10 bases lay outside the gene matches. As concerns this clone: No antigen is known for it.

Study-level results: Low donor cell numbers restricted donor-reactive repertoire measurement in two subjects. Compared with third party-reactive sequences, donor-reactive ones declined more, independent of withdrawal success. Post-transplant time points were not standardized, so conclusions are preliminary.

Sequencing was performed on CD4+ T cells from blood, taken before liver transplant. This clonotype was obtained from a human donor who received a liver transplant. The V call is TRBV27, the J call TRBJ2-7; 7 nucleotides align to TRBD1. This CDR3 is CASSPWGQRTYEQYF. CDR3 coding DNA: TGTGCCAGCAGCCCCTGGGGACAGCGGACCTACGAGCAGTACTTC.